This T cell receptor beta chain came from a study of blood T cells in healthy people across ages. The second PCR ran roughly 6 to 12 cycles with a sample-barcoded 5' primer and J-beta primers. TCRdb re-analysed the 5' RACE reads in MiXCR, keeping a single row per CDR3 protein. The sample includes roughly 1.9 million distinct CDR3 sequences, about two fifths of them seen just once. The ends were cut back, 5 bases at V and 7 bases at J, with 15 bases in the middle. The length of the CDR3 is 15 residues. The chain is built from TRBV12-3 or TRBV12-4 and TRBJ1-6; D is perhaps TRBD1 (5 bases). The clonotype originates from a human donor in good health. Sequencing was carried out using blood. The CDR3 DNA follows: TGTGCCAGCAGTCGAAGCCTGACAGTCAATTCACCCCTCCACTTT. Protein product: CASSRSLTVNSPLHF.